What follows are 27 T cell receptor beta chains derived from one specimen sequenced in a study of cytomegalovirus exposure and HLA in healthy donors. The PCR used 60 Vbeta and 13 Jbeta primers. Some clones are missing from TCRdb's copy, which holds only in-frame ones; the method was immunoSEQ multiplex PCR. Counted here are approximately 89,000 clones, under 80% occurring once; the ten biggest clones make up roughly 1.3%. What was sequenced was PBMCs. These TCRs come from a male donor in good health and CMV-seronegative.

The chain employs TRBV15 and TRBJ2-5, with 9 bases fitting TRBD1. Trimming took 1 base from V and 5 from J; bases not matched to a gene: 5. The CDR3 runs 15 residues. Germline CDR1 reads LNHNV; CDR2 reads YYDKDF (reference sequence). CDR3 DNA sequence: TGTGCCACCAGCAGAGGTGGGACAGGGACGGAGACCCAGTACTTC. Amino acid sequence: CATSRGGTGTETQYF.

The chain joins TRBV18 to TRBJ1-2; 10 bases are a match to TRBD1. The CDR3 loop spans 14 amino acids. V trimming: 8 bases; J trimming: 4 bases; junction bases outside the gene matches: 7. Germline V gene data show CDR1 as KGHSH and CDR2 as LQKENI. The CDR3 sequence: CASAWDRGTYGYTF. The DNA of the CDR3 is TGTGCCAGCGCGTGGGACAGGGGTACCTATGGCTACACCTTC.

The chain combines TRBV4-3 with TRBJ2-7; 12 bases map to TRBD1. This CDR3 has 16 amino acids. Trimming cost V 0 bases and J 5 bases; bases outside gene matches: 5. In germline, CDR1 is LGHNA, CDR2 YSLEER. CDR3 bases: TGCGCCAGCAGCCAAGATCGGGACAGGGGGCGGGACGAGCAGTACTTC. It codes for CASSQDRDRGRDEQYF.

V gene TRBV28 combines with J gene TRBJ2-6; D gene ambiguous. CDR1 and CDR2 from the germline V gene are MDHEN and SYDVKM. V gave up 8 bases and J gave up 2 bases, with 10 bases separating them. This CDR3 region has 14 residues. The DNA of the CDR3 is TGTGCCAGCCTAGAAAGGACTGGGGCCAACGTCCTGACTTTC. This translates into CASLERTGANVLTF.

The chain couples TRBV19 to TRBJ2-1, with D maybe TRBD2 (5 bases). The germline V gene has CDR1 LNHDA and CDR2 SQIVND (reference sequence). V shed 5 bases and J shed 2 bases, with 10 bases lying between them. The CDR3 totals 14 residues. DNA for the CDR3: TGTGCCAGTAGTTTTCCGGGGACCTACAATGAGCAGTTCTTC. This translates into CASSFPGTYNEQFF.

This clone was recorded only once. The chain employs TRBV27 and TRBJ1-2; the D gene is possibly TRBD1 (6 bases). Between the trimmed V and J ends, which lost 4 bases and 10 bases, there was a span of 16 bases. The germline CDR1 and CDR2 sequences are MNHEY and SMNVEV (reference sequence). The CDR3 runs 13 residues. CDR3 in DNA: TGTGCCAGCAGTTACAGGGAAGGACGTGACTACACCTTC. This encodes CASSYREGRDYTF.

This chain uses TRBV7-2 with TRBJ1-1; 11 bases are shared with TRBD1. Germline CDR1 SGHTA, CDR2 FQGNSA. V shed 5 bases, J shed 11 bases, and the junction held 4 bases outside the gene matches. This CDR3 comprises 12 residues. The CDR3 bases are TGTGCCAGCAGCGAGGGACAGGGGGTTGCTTTCTTT. Protein product: CASSEGQGVAFF.

This chain uses TRBV7-3 with TRBJ1-1; D is ambiguous. Germline V gene sequence: CDR1 SGHTA, CDR2 FQGTGA. This CDR3 is 14 amino acids long. The V and J ends lost 1 base and 3 bases respectively, with 9 bases between them. This CDR3 is CASSLRLDHTEAFF. The CDR3 DNA is TGTGCCAGCAGCTTAAGACTGGATCACACTGAAGCTTTCTTT.

The gene calls are TRBV7-9 and TRBJ2-5, with 7 bases aligning to TRBD1. The germline V gene encodes CDR1 SEHNR and CDR2 FQNEAQ (reference sequence). Trimming at V came to 9 bases and at J to 2 bases, leaving 9 bases not matched to a gene. The CDR3 covers 14 residues. The CDR3 DNA reads TGTGCCAGTAAAAGACAGGGTTGTCAAGAGACCCAGTACTTC. Translating gives CASKRQGCQETQYF.

V is TRBV28 and J is TRBJ1-3; 10 nucleotides match TRBD1. Losses at the gene ends were 6 bases for V and 4 bases for J; bases not matched to a gene: 6. Germline-derived CDR1 and CDR2 are MDHEN and SYDVKM. The CDR3 is 15 residues long. CDR3 in DNA: TGTGCCAGCAGCTTGGGACAGGGGATAGGAAACACCATATATTTT. Residues: CASSLGQGIGNTIYF.

The gene calls are TRBV5-5 and TRBJ2-7; D gene uncertain. Per germline, CDR1 SGHKS and CDR2 YYEKEE (reference sequence). Between the trimmed V and J ends, which lost 3 bases and 3 bases, there was a span of 7 bases. The CDR3 contains 12 residues. The DNA for the CDR3 is TGTGCCAGCAGCTCTTTAATCTACGAGCAGTACTTC. This codes for CASSSLIYEQYF.

CDR3 region: CASSLVRQIPNEKLFF. The CDR3 region has the DNA TGTGCCAGCAGCTTAGTCCGCCAGATACCAAATGAAAAACTGTTTTTT. This chain connects TRBV7-2 to TRBJ1-4; no definite D call. V lost 1 base and J lost 5, with 14 bases in between. Germline loops: CDR1 SGHTA, CDR2 FQGNSA. The CDR3 totals 16 residues.

The chain joins TRBV29-1 to TRBJ1-1; D is uncertain. The V and J ends lost 4 bases and 1 base respectively, with 10 bases between them. The CDR3 is made up of 13 amino acids. CDR1 and CDR2 (germline): SQVTM, ANQGSEA. CDR3 bases: TGCAGCGTTGGCACAACAGCGAACACTGAAGCTTTCTTT. Its translation is CSVGTTANTEAFF.

As DNA, the CDR3 is TGTGCCAGCAGTCCCAGCGTACCCATATATTTT. Translated: CASSPSVPIYF. This chain links TRBV2 with TRBJ1-3; no clear D gene. The CDR3 has 11 residues. The germline gives CDR1 SNHLY, CDR2 FYNNEI. The V gene lost 5 bases and the J gene lost 11 bases, with 10 bases spanning the gap.

The chain couples TRBV5-6 to TRBJ2-1; the D gene is possibly TRBD1 (5 bases). Germline V gene lookup returns CDR1 SGHDT and CDR2 YYEEEE. The CDR3 consists of 14 residues. The germline V and J ends were trimmed by 0 bases and 9 bases, with 13 bases remaining between them. The CDR3 coding sequence is TGTGCCAGCAGCTTGGGGCTGGGGCGCGGTGAGCAGTTCTTC. It encodes CASSLGLGRGEQFF.

The chain is built from TRBV6-4 and TRBJ2-3, with TRBD2 identical over 8 bases. Per germline, CDR1 MRHNA and CDR2 SNTAGT. This CDR3 region has 16 residues. With V trimmed by 8 bases and J by 1 base, 11 bases remained unmatched. The CDR3 loop reads CASPSATSGCTDTQYF. The CDR3 nucleotides are TGTGCCAGCCCTAGTGCCACTAGCGGATGCACAGATACGCAGTATTTT.

The V call is TRBV7-8, the J call TRBJ1-3; the D gene is possibly TRBD1 (5 bases). Per the germline V gene, CDR1 is SGHVS and CDR2 is FQNEAQ. The ends were cut back, 1 base at V and 4 bases at J, with 8 bases in the middle. CDR3 size: 14 residues. The CDR3 loop reads CASSLDPGGNTIYF. The CDR3 DNA reads TGTGCCAGCAGCTTAGATCCAGGGGGAAACACCATATATTTT.

The genes are TRBV30 and TRBJ1-2, with 11 nucleotides matching TRBD1. The CDR3 sequence is 13 residues long. From germline, CDR1 is GTSNPN and CDR2 SVGIG (reference sequence). The ends lost 5 bases at V and 6 bases at J; junction bases unmatched: 5. The CDR3 DNA is TGTGCCTGGGGGGGGACAGGGGGTCATGGCTACACCTTC. Translated, it gives CAWGGTGGHGYTF.

V usage is TRBV6-5 and J usage is TRBJ2-7, with D tentatively TRBD1 (6 bases). Germline V gene data show CDR1 as MNHEY and CDR2 as SVGAGI. V was cut by 8 bases and J by 2 bases, with 16 bases left in between. CDR3 length: 14 residues. The CDR3 loop reads CASSPSGDAYEQYF. The CDR3 DNA reads TGTGCCAGCTCCCCATCAGGGGACGCCTACGAGCAGTACTTC.

The V gene is TRBV2, the J gene TRBJ2-1; weak D call: TRBD2 (6 bases). Between the trimmed V and J ends, which lost 6 bases and 8 bases, there was a span of 20 bases. The CDR3 consists of 15 residues. Germline CDR1 SNHLY, CDR2 FYNNEI. The CDR3 sequence is CASRSLELARDEQFF. The CDR3 DNA is TGTGCCAGCAGATCCCTGGAGCTAGCGAGGGATGAGCAGTTCTTC.

V usage is TRBV20-1 and J usage is TRBJ2-1; unclear D gene. This CDR3 spans 9 amino acids. Germline V gene sequence: CDR1 DFQATT, CDR2 SNEGSKA (reference sequence). Trimming left V 1 base short and J 12 bases short, with 4 bases between. CDR3 nucleotides: TGCAGTGCTAGAGCACTGCAGTTCTTC. It encodes CSARALQFF.

The chain has TRBV5-1 and TRBJ2-3; D is possibly TRBD1 (5 bases). CDR1 SGHRS and CDR2 YFSETQ come from the germline V gene. Trimming left V 4 bases short and J 6 bases short, with 18 bases between. The CDR3 loop spans 15 amino acids. The CDR3 here is CASSLVRQQRDTQYF. The CDR3 DNA reads as TGCGCCAGCAGCCTGGTTCGACAGCAGAGGGATACGCAGTATTTT.

This sequence joins TRBV18 and TRBJ1-1; 7 bases fit TRBD1. CDR1 and CDR2 (germline): KGHSH, LQKENI. CDR3 length equals 15 residues. V lost 2 bases, J lost 3 bases, and 6 bases stayed unmatched. The CDR3 here is CASSPVTGSDTEAFF. CDR3 in DNA: TGTGCCAGCTCACCAGTGACAGGGTCCGACACTGAAGCTTTCTTT.

This clone was found once. The sample holds other DNA sequences that translate to the same CDR3. The genes are TRBV7-2 and TRBJ1-1, with TRBD1 matching over 7 bases. With 3 bases clipped from V and 0 bases from J, the junction kept 1 base outside the gene matches. Germline V gene data show CDR1 as SGHTA and CDR2 as FQGNSA. This CDR3 comprises 14 residues. CDR3 DNA: TGTGCCAGCAGCTTGGGACAGATGAACACTGAAGCTTTCTTT. Amino acid sequence: CASSLGQMNTEAFF.

This clone is medium-sized in the sample. V usage is TRBV4-3 and J usage is TRBJ1-1, with 7 positions matching TRBD1. Germline loops: CDR1 LGHNA, CDR2 YSLEER. V dropped 3 bases and J dropped 1; count of bases not matched to a gene: 2. The CDR3 is 14 residues long. The CDR3: CASSQGQRNTEAFF. DNA of the CDR3: TGCGCCAGCAGCCAGGGACAGAGGAACACTGAAGCTTTCTTT.

This clone was seen a handful of times. V usage is TRBV28 and J usage is TRBJ1-6; D possibly corresponds to TRBD1 (6 bases). V shed 0 bases and J shed 8 bases, with 14 bases lying between them. This CDR3 is built from 16 residues. In germline, CDR1 is MDHEN, CDR2 SYDVKM. CDR3 loop: CASSLWTGRFDSPLHF. The CDR3, as DNA: TGTGCCAGCAGTTTATGGACAGGTAGATTCGATTCACCCCTCCACTTT.

J is TRBJ2-5 and V is TRBV6-1; 11 bases are shared with TRBD2. The CDR3 is 13 amino acids. Unmatched junction bases numbered 0, after V lost 6 bases and J lost 3 bases. The germline CDR1 and CDR2 sequences are MNHNS and SASEGT. CDR3 amino acids: CASRLAGEETQYF. CDR3 sequence (DNA): TGTGCCAGCAGACTAGCGGGGGAAGAGACCCAGTACTTC.